Included here is one TCR beta chain sequence, with context. This table comes from immunoSEQ multiplex PCR, and its TCRdb copy is limited to in-frame clones, with some not included. The sample lists 150,000 to 170,000 clones; about 85% were seen once. From germline, CDR1 is SGHNT and CDR2 YYREEE (reference sequence). The CDR3 contains 14 residues. The V end lost 2 bases, the J end lost 0 bases, and 8 bases lay between the germline ends. This sample is drawn from a study of blood T cell repertoires in COVID-19. Study summary: From the United States, Italy and Spain came samples of acute and convalescent COVID-19.

The rearrangement joins TRBV5-4 to TRBJ1-1, with D perhaps matching TRBD1 (6 bases). Sequenced input: peripheral blood. This sequence originates from a man aged 55 to 70 with COVID-19, enrolled during active disease. The CDR3 here is CASSFGQLNTEAFF. CDR3 DNA: TGTGCCAGCAGCTTCGGACAGCTGAACACTGAAGCTTTCTTT.